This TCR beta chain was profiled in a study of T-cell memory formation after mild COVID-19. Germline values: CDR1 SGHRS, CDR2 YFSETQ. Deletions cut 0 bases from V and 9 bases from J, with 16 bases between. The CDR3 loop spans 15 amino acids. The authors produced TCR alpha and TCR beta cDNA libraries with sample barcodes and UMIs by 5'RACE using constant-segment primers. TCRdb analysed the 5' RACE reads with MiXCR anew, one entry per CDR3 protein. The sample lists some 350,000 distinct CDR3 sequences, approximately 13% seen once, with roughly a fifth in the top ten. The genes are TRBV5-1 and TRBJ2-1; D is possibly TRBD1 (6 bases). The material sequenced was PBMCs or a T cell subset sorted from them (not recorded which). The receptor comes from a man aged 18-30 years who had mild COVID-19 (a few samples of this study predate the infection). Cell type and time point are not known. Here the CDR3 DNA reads TGCGCCAGCAGCTTGGCACTCAAAGGGGGTGTTGAGCAGTTCTTC. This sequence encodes CASSLALKGGVEQFF.